This T cell receptor (beta chain) was sequenced in a study of CD8+CD57+ T cells in acquired aplastic anemia. As for the study in general: Roughly 3 ug was the average amount of DNA from sorted CD4+ and CD8+ cells.

Worth noting for this clonotype: What it binds is not known. An end of the junction differs from the germline gene, which may be a read error.

Points from the study as a whole: Patients and controls shared fewer than 30 CD8+ CDR3 sequences.

The CDR3 extends over 16 amino acids. Germline loops: CDR1 ENHRY, CDR2 SYGVKD. Using genomic DNA as the template, TCR beta VDJ and CDR3 profiling was carried out. TCRdb re-analysed the reads in MiXCR, keeping a single row per CDR3 protein. In the table there are 150,000 to 200,000 distinct CDR3 sequences, over 40% of which are singletons. Individuals selected for sequencing had exhibited CD8+CD57+ cell expansion on flow cytometry. Diagnosis of severe acquired aplastic anemia applied to all patients. Blood sampling was performed on the patients, and none of them had received therapy by then. V and J are TRBV10-3 and TRBJ2-5; TRBD2 matches 9 bases. Sequencing was carried out using sorted CD4+, CD8+, or CD8+CD57+ T cells (not recorded which) from PBMCs. This sequence was found in a human donor with aplastic anemia. The CDR3 sequence is CAISDATSGEGENQYF. The CDR3 coding sequence is TGTGCCATCAGTGACGCGACTAGCGGAGAGGGGGAGAACCAGTACTTC.